This T cell receptor beta chain was recorded in a study of blood T cell repertoires in COVID-19. Study summary: Collection of acute and convalescent COVID-19 samples took place in the United States, Italy and Spain. PBMCs, B-cell-depleted T cells, or T cells were the source of the cDNA or gDNA that made up the material.

Methods used by the authors: Estimated nucleated cell counts came from reference gene primer amplification. Profiling relied on immunoSEQ multiplex PCR, and the TCRdb table lists in-frame clones only, not all of them. That table gives V, J and clone size, and the DNA gave D and trimming. Of 150,000 to 200,000 clones in the sample, approximately 80% were seen once. This clone was seen a few times. Between the trimmed V and J ends, which lost 2 bases and 0 bases, there was a span of 5 bases. Looked up from germline, CDR1 is SGHRS and CDR2 is YFSETQ. The CDR3 runs 13 residues. Enrolment of Seattle patients took place during active infection, and they were followed longitudinally.

The clonotype originates from a middle-aged woman with COVID-19, enrolled during active disease. The chain couples TRBV5-1 to TRBJ1-2; unclear D gene. Sequencing was carried out using peripheral blood. CDR3 loop: CASSLLANYGYTF. CDR3 DNA sequence: TGCGCCAGCAGCTTATTAGCTAACTATGGCTACACCTTC. The complete variable domain, with remaining parts taken from reference TRBV5-1 and TRBJ1-2, reads KAGVTQTPRYLIKTRGQQVTLSCSPISGHRSVSWYQQTPGQGLQFLFEYFSETQRNKGNFPGRFSGRQFSNSRSEMNVSTLELGDSALYLCASSLLANYGYTFGSGTRLTVV.